One and the same sample provided the 31 T cell receptor beta chains below, sequenced in a study of PD-1 blockade in classical Hodgkin lymphoma (dated by TCRdb to 2020 to 2022). The time point label corresponds to: cycle 4 day 1 (C4D1), after five to seven weeks of nivolumab. Every trial patient had relapsed following autologous stem cell transplantation, and prior brentuximab vedotin exposure was what differed among cohorts A, B and C. Libraries were built with the immunoSEQ multiplex PCR assay. Here the immuneACCESS table is served through TCRdb, limited to in-frame sequences with V and J called. Missing clones are a known gap in these copies; in checked studies unresolved V genes cover under half, and the rest lacks a known reason. This sample holds some 93,000 clones; around 78% were observed only once. Approximately 9% of the sample goes to the ten largest clones. Sequenced material: peripheral blood mononuclear cells (PBMCs), taken before the fourth cycle of nivolumab. The source of these receptors is a human donor with classical Hodgkin lymphoma.

This clone was counted only a few times. The genes are TRBV5-4 and TRBJ2-1; 7 bases fit TRBD2. Germline loops: CDR1 SGHNT, CDR2 YYREEE (reference sequence). V trimming: 4 bases; J trimming: 4 bases; junction bases outside the gene matches: 11. The CDR3 consists of 16 residues. The CDR3 protein is CASSGGRQRGYNEQFF. For the CDR3, the DNA is TGTGCCAGCAGCGGGGGACGGCAGCGGGGATACAATGAGCAGTTCTTC. The whole variable domain, remainder taken from reference TRBV5-4 and TRBJ2-1, is ETGVTQSPTHLIKTRGQQVTLRCSSQSGHNTVSWYQQALGQGPQFIFQYYREEENGRGNFPPRFSGLQFPNYSSELNVNALELDDSALYLCASSGGRQRGYNEQFFGPGTRLTVL.

The chain recombines TRBV7-8 with TRBJ1-2, with TRBD1 identical over 9 bases. V lost 1 base, J lost 8 bases, and 2 bases stayed unmatched. Germline CDR1 reads SGHVS; CDR2 reads FQNEAQ. This CDR3 comprises 13 residues. The CDR3 sequence is CASSLGQGGGYTF. CDR3 nucleotides: TGTGCCAGCAGCTTAGGACAGGGGGGCGGCTACACCTTC.

This chain links TRBV5-4 with TRBJ2-5; TRBD2 agrees at 7 bases. CDR1 and CDR2 from the germline V gene are SGHNT and YYREEE (reference sequence). The CDR3 is 15 amino acids. Trimming removed 0 bases from V and 4 bases from J; junction bases left unmatched: 6. The CDR3 DNA reads as TGTGCCAGCAGCTTGGGACTAGCCCAGGGAGAGACCCAGTACTTC. As protein: CASSLGLAQGETQYF. The full variable domain, completed using reference TRBV5-4 and TRBJ2-5, is ETGVTQSPTHLIKTRGQQVTLRCSSQSGHNTVSWYQQALGQGPQFIFQYYREEENGRGNFPPRFSGLQFPNYSSELNVNALELDDSALYLCASSLGLAQGETQYFGPGTRLLVL.

This clone was counted a few times. The chain carries TRBV7-6 and TRBJ2-1; 11 positions match TRBD2. The V gene's germline CDR1 is SGHVS and CDR2 FNYEAQ. CDR3 size: 15 residues. The V and J ends lost 7 bases and 4 bases, in that order; junction bases with no gene match: 6. As DNA, the CDR3 is TGTGCCAGCACCCCCGGACTAGCGGGTTACAATGAGCAGTTCTTC. Translated, it gives CASTPGLAGYNEQFF.

The J gene is TRBJ1-1, the V gene TRBV10-3; 7 positions agree with TRBD1. Trimming removed 2 bases from V and 5 bases from J; junction bases left unmatched: 11. Per the germline V gene, CDR1 is ENHRY and CDR2 is SYGVKD. The CDR3 consists of 16 residues. The CDR3 region has the DNA TGTGCCATCAGTGAGGGTGGGACAGCCGGAAAAACTGAAGCTTTCTTT. This sequence encodes CAISEGGTAGKTEAFF.

This rearrangement joins TRBV4-3 to TRBJ2-1; 7 bases are a match to TRBD2. Germline CDR1 reads LGHNA; CDR2 reads YSLEER. Losses at the gene ends were 0 bases for V and 6 bases for J; bases not matched to a gene: 14. This CDR3 region has 18 residues. Here the CDR3 reads CASSQDSLPETSFNEQFF. CDR3 nucleotides: TGCGCCAGCAGCCAAGATAGTCTCCCCGAGACTAGCTTCAATGAGCAGTTCTTC.

In its sample, this clone was seen once. CDR3 sequence reads: CASSRMERAYEQYF. The CDR3 DNA follows: TGTGCCAGCAGCCGTATGGAGAGGGCCTACGAGCAGTACTTC. This sequence joins TRBV14 and TRBJ2-7, with a possible D match to TRBD2 (5 bases). The CDR3 sequence is 14 residues long. CDR1 is SGHDN, CDR2 FVKESK, per germline. The germline V and J ends were trimmed by 4 bases and 2 bases, with 12 bases remaining between them.

This clone was seen a handful of times. The chain employs TRBV10-3 and TRBJ1-1, with TRBD1 as a possible D gene (6 bases). The CDR3 loop spans 14 amino acids. CDR1 is ENHRY and CDR2 is SYGVKD in the germline V gene. Trimming shortened V by 5 bases and J by 5 bases, and 15 bases separated the two germline ends. CDR3 DNA sequence: TGTGCCATCAGTCAATCAGGGGATGAAACTGAAGCTTTCTTT. The encoded protein is CAISQSGDETEAFF.

The genes are TRBV28 and TRBJ2-3; 9 nucleotides agree with TRBD2. Per germline, CDR1 MDHEN and CDR2 SYDVKM. V was pared by 10 bases and J by 6 bases, with 23 bases of the junction left unmatched. This CDR3 has 18 residues. This chain's CDR3 is CATIVPWGVAGDSDTQYF. The CDR3 coding sequence is TGTGCCACCATTGTCCCCTGGGGAGTAGCGGGAGACAGTGATACGCAGTATTTT.

This clone was seen a handful of times. The chain has TRBV15 and TRBJ1-2; 10 bases map to TRBD1. J was trimmed by 4 bases and V by 1 base; bases with no gene match: 3. The CDR3 length is 15 residues. Germline CDR1 is LNHNV and CDR2 is YYDKDF (reference sequence). CDR3 nucleotide sequence: TGTGCCACCAGCAGAGGGGGACAGGGGTCCTATGGCTACACCTTC. Encoded protein: CATSRGGQGSYGYTF.

The chain has TRBV18 and TRBJ1-2; D gene ambiguous. Germline V lookup: CDR1 KGHSH, CDR2 LQKENI. The CDR3 loop spans 15 amino acids. The ends were cut back, 3 bases at V and 2 bases at J, with 13 bases in the middle. The CDR3 reads CASSPPLGANYGYTF. The CDR3, as DNA: TGTGCCAGCTCACCTCCCCTTGGAGCCAACTATGGCTACACCTTC.

The gene calls are TRBV28 and TRBJ1-2; no firm D call. CDR3 length: 12 residues. V shed 2 bases and J shed 8 bases, with 9 bases lying between them. Germline CDR1 reads MDHEN; CDR2 reads SYDVKM. This CDR3 reads CASSLSNLGYTF. The CDR3 coding sequence is TGTGCCAGCAGTTTAAGCAATCTGGGCTACACCTTC.

V usage is TRBV11-2 and J usage is TRBJ2-2; the match to TRBD1 covers 8 bases. CDR1 is SGHAT and CDR2 is FQNNGV in the germline V gene. This CDR3 contains 15 residues. The J segment lost 4 bases and the V segment lost 4 bases, leaving 5 bases of the junction unmatched. CDR3 sequence: CASSSDRGGTGELFF. Here the CDR3 DNA reads TGTGCCAGCAGCTCTGACAGGGGAGGCACCGGGGAGCTGTTTTTT.

The J gene is TRBJ2-5, the V gene TRBV7-8, with D hard to call. The germline V gene encodes CDR1 SGHVS and CDR2 FQNEAQ. V was trimmed by 5 bases and J by 1 base, leaving 14 bases between them. The CDR3 sequence is 15 residues long. In nucleotides, the CDR3 is TGTGCCAGCAGCCAAACCCTCCCTTTCCAAGAGACCCAGTACTTC. Translating gives CASSQTLPFQETQYF.

CDR3 sequence (DNA): TGTGCCAGCCGGGACGGACTAGCCAAAAACATTCAGTACTTC. Its protein product is CASRDGLAKNIQYF. The V gene is TRBV2, the J gene TRBJ2-4; D might be TRBD1 or TRBD2, each matching 5 bases. V was shortened by 8 bases and J by 0 bases, with 11 bases between the two germline ends. The CDR3 runs 14 residues. Looked up from germline, CDR1 is SNHLY and CDR2 is FYNNEI.

This chain links TRBV6-6 with TRBJ2-7; D is tentatively TRBD1 or TRBD2 (7 bases each). Germline CDR1 reads MNHNY; CDR2 reads SVGAGI (reference sequence). The CDR3 is made up of 15 amino acids. V lost 4 bases to trimming and J lost 2 bases, with 15 bases between them. CDR3 nucleotide sequence: TGTGCCAGCAGTTTCACCCAGGGGGGGGCCTACGAGCAGTACTTC. This encodes CASSFTQGGAYEQYF.

This chain joins TRBV19 and TRBJ2-5; 7 bases are shared with TRBD1. Trimming removed 4 bases from V and 5 bases from J; junction bases left unmatched: 7. The germline V gene has CDR1 LNHDA and CDR2 SQIVND (reference sequence). The CDR3 runs 14 residues. The CDR3 nucleotides read TGTGCCAGTAGTAGGACAGGATTTTCGGAGACCCAGTACTTC. Encoded protein: CASSRTGFSETQYF.

The chain recombines TRBV9 with TRBJ1-1; tentatively, D is TRBD1 (6 bases). The germline V gene has CDR1 SGDLS and CDR2 YYNGEE. V was clipped by 0 bases and J by 0 bases, with 9 bases between them. The CDR3 length is 15 residues. The CDR3 nucleotides read TGTGCCAGCAGCGTAGAGGGACAATTGAACACTGAAGCTTTCTTT. It translates to CASSVEGQLNTEAFF. Full variable domain (outside the CDR3, taken from reference TRBV9 and TRBJ1-1): DSGVTQTPKHLITATGQRVTLRCSPRSGDLSVYWYQQSLDQGLQFLIQYYNGEERAKGNILERFSAQQFPDLHSELNLSSLELGDSALYFCASSVEGQLNTEAFFGQGTRLTVV.

This chain's CDR3 is CASSLQGSRQPQHF. The CDR3 nucleotides are TGTGCCAGCAGCTTACAGGGGTCTAGGCAGCCCCAGCATTTT. J is TRBJ1-5 and V is TRBV5-4, with 7 positions matching TRBD1. The CDR3 consists of 14 residues. Germline-derived CDR1 and CDR2 are SGHNT and YYREEE (reference sequence). J gave up 7 bases and V 2 bases, and 6 bases lay outside the gene matches. The full variable domain, its missing parts supplied by reference TRBV5-4 and TRBJ1-5, is ETGVTQSPTHLIKTRGQQVTLRCSSQSGHNTVSWYQQALGQGPQFIFQYYREEENGRGNFPPRFSGLQFPNYSSELNVNALELDDSALYLCASSLQGSRQPQHFGDGTRLSIL.

This clone occurred a few times. The J gene is TRBJ2-1, the V gene TRBV7-2; TRBD2 matches at 14 bases. The CDR3 is made up of 18 amino acids. CDR1 and CDR2 from the germline V gene are SGHTA and FQGNSA. J was trimmed by 8 bases and V by 1 base; bases with no gene match: 10. The CDR3 region has the DNA TGTGCCAGCAGCTTAGGCGGCAGGGGGACTAGCGGGAGTTATGAGCAGTTCTTC. As protein: CASSLGGRGTSGSYEQFF.

The V call is TRBV28, the J call TRBJ1-2; tentative D call: TRBD1 (5 bases). This CDR3 comprises 16 residues. With 5 bases removed from V and 5 bases from J, the gap between germline ends came to 21 bases. CDR1 MDHEN and CDR2 SYDVKM come from the germline V gene. In DNA form, the CDR3 reads TGTGCCAGCAGTGTCCCCGGGACTCTCCGTGGGTATGGCTACACCTTC. It codes for CASSVPGTLRGYGYTF.

This chain connects TRBV2 to TRBJ2-3; D is possibly TRBD2 (5 bases). CDR1 SNHLY and CDR2 FYNNEI come from the germline V gene. The CDR3 spans 15 residues. V was cut by 2 bases and J by 6 bases, with 15 bases left in between. Written as DNA, the CDR3 is TGTGCCAGCAGTGAACAGGCTAGCTATGGGGATACGCAGTATTTT. This codes for CASSEQASYGDTQYF.

V is TRBV6-5 and J is TRBJ2-3, with TRBD2 matching over 9 bases. Germline loops: CDR1 MNHEY, CDR2 SVGAGI. The CDR3 consists of 15 residues. J lost 8 bases, V lost 2 bases, and 8 bases had no gene match. The CDR3 reads CASSYPGLARATQYF. DNA for the CDR3: TGTGCCAGCAGTTACCCGGGACTAGCTCGGGCTACGCAGTATTTT.

The V and J genes are TRBV9 and TRBJ1-1, with 7 bases that match TRBD1. Looked up from germline, CDR1 is SGDLS and CDR2 is YYNGEE. Losses at the gene ends were 1 base for V and 3 bases for J; bases not matched to a gene: 0. The CDR3 is 13 amino acids. In nucleotides, the CDR3 is TGTGCCAGCAGCGTACAGGGGGACACTGAAGCTTTCTTT. It is translated as CASSVQGDTEAFF.

The J gene is TRBJ1-4, the V gene TRBV18; 10 nucleotides agree with TRBD1. V shed 4 bases, J shed 11 bases, and the junction held 7 bases outside the gene matches. The CDR3 length is 14 residues. The V gene's germline CDR1 is KGHSH and CDR2 LQKENI. The CDR3 nucleotides are TGTGCCAGCTCACTACTCGGACAGGGGGACAAACTGTTTTTT. It translates to CASSLLGQGDKLFF.

The chain's CDR3 is CAISDGGNTIYF. The CDR3 DNA reads TGTGCCATCAGCGACGGGGGAAACACCATATATTTT. The chain employs TRBV10-3 and TRBJ1-3; D gene unclear. This CDR3 spans 12 amino acids. Germline V CDR1 and CDR2: ENHRY, SYGVKD. Trimming pared 6 bases from V and 4 bases from J, leaving 7 bases between.

The V call is TRBV21-1, the J call TRBJ2-1; the table gives TRBD2 as D, unverified against the DNA. TRBV21-1 is a pseudogene. The CDR3 sequence is 14 residues long. The CDR3 loop reads CASSGLADYNEQFF. CDR3 nucleotide sequence: TGTGCCAGCAGTGGACTAGCGGACTACAATGAGCAGTTCTTC.

The rearrangement links TRBV18 to TRBJ2-1; maybe TRBD1 (6 bases). Trimming pared 4 bases from V and 5 bases from J, leaving 12 bases between. The CDR3 totals 14 residues. Germline-derived CDR1 and CDR2 are KGHSH and LQKENI. The CDR3 loop reads CASSQETGDNEQFF. CDR3 DNA: TGTGCCAGCTCACAAGAGACAGGCGACAATGAGCAGTTCTTC.

The chain combines TRBV19 with TRBJ2-7; a weak D match, TRBD1 (5 bases). The CDR3 contains 15 residues. CDR1 and CDR2 (germline): LNHDA, SQIVND (reference sequence). V was trimmed by 1 base and J by 2 bases, leaving 12 bases between them. DNA for the CDR3: TGTGCCAGTAGTATAGGGCAGGCAGGGACCTACGAGCAGTACTTC. Protein product: CASSIGQAGTYEQYF.

J is TRBJ2-7 and V is TRBV10-3, with 8 bases fitting TRBD1. V lost 7 bases to trimming and J lost 4 bases; unmatched junction nucleotides: 3. The CDR3 covers 12 residues. Germline assignment: CDR1 ENHRY and CDR2 SYGVKD. The CDR3 DNA follows: TGTGCCATCACCGGGACAGGTTACGAGCAGTACTTC. It specifies CAITGTGYEQYF.

The chain couples TRBV19 to TRBJ2-3; D perhaps matches TRBD1 (6 bases). Germline-derived CDR1 and CDR2 are LNHDA and SQIVND (reference sequence). V lost 3 bases to trimming and J lost 3 bases, with 7 bases between them. There are 13 residues in the CDR3. In nucleotides, the CDR3 is TGTGCCAGTAGTATGACAGGTACAGATACGCAGTATTTT. Its translation: CASSMTGTDTQYF.